A single sample is the source of the 18 T cell receptor beta chains below, sequenced in a study of identical twins. TCRdb processed the 5' RACE reads anew with MiXCR; each CDR3 protein has one entry. The sample carries about 520,000 distinct CDR3 sequences, about 20% recorded once. The same data also went into a second study, on T cells expressing NK-cell markers.

Sequenced input: CD4+ T cells sorted from blood. All receptors come from a woman aged 18-35 years in good health.

Many counts were recorded for this clonotype. The chain combines TRBV10-3 with TRBJ1-1, with 8 bases that match TRBD1. The CDR3 is 16 amino acids. V trimming: 11 bases; J trimming: 1 base; junction bases outside the gene matches: 15. Germline V CDR1 and CDR2: ENHRY, SYGVKD. This chain's CDR3 is CAAGVPGTGTNTEAFF. The CDR3 bases are TGTGCCGCGGGGGTTCCCGGGACAGGAACGAACACTGAAGCTTTCTTT.

The chain uses TRBV29-1 and TRBJ2-1, with 8 nucleotides matching TRBD2. The CDR3 totals 15 residues. Unmatched junction bases numbered 8, after V lost 4 bases and J lost 3 bases. From germline, CDR1 is SQVTM and CDR2 ANQGSEA. Written as DNA, the CDR3 is TGCAGCGTTGCAAAGGCGGGGGGTTACTACAATGAGCAGTTCTTC. Its translation is CSVAKAGGYYNEQFF.

In this sample, this clonotype turned up many times. The V and J genes are TRBV29-1 and TRBJ1-6, with D unclear. Germline V lookup: CDR1 SQVTM, CDR2 ANQGSEA. Trimming pared 3 bases from V and 0 bases from J, leaving 15 bases between. The CDR3 is 17 amino acids. CDR3 sequence: CSVEVPAESSYNSPLHF. For the CDR3, the DNA is TGCAGCGTTGAGGTGCCCGCAGAAAGCTCCTATAATTCACCCCTCCACTTT.

In its sample, this clonotype was seen a few times. The junction departs from the called germline gene at one end, perhaps through a read error. V usage is TRBV20-1 and J usage is TRBJ2-7; D unclear. Germline values: CDR1 DFQATT, CDR2 SNEGSKA (reference sequence). CDR3 length: 13 amino acids. CDR3 coding DNA: TGCAGTGCCCACTATTATTCTTCCTCCGAGCAGTACTTC. This encodes CSAHYYSSSEQYF.

This clonotype turned up a few times. CDR3 sequence: CASSHTGLAGGSEQFF. The CDR3 DNA reads TGTGCCAGCAGCCATACTGGACTAGCGGGAGGGAGTGAGCAGTTCTTC. The chain recombines TRBV3-1 with TRBJ2-1, with 15 bases that match TRBD2. Germline assignment: CDR1 LGHDT and CDR2 YNNKEL (reference sequence). CDR3 length: 16 amino acids. Losses at the gene ends were 3 bases for V and 9 bases for J; bases not matched to a gene: 6.

The V gene is TRBV25-1, the J gene TRBJ2-1; D unclear. Per germline, CDR1 MGHDK and CDR2 SYGVNS. V shed 7 bases and J shed 3 bases, with 10 bases lying between them. This CDR3 is built from 13 residues. CDR3 sequence (DNA): TGTGCCAGCATTGGGCTGAACTACAATGAGCAGTTCTTC. It translates to CASIGLNYNEQFF.

This clonotype has at least ten counts. CDR3 DNA: TGTGCCAGCAGCTATACAGGGACCTATGGCTACACCTTC. It specifies CASSYTGTYGYTF. The chain has TRBV12-3 or TRBV12-4 and TRBJ1-2; D perhaps matches TRBD1 (6 bases). This CDR3 is 13 amino acids long. Trimming took off 6 bases at V and 4 bases at J, with 12 bases between the two ends.

There are a few counts of this clonotype. An end of the junction differs from the germline gene, which may be a read error. The chain combines TRBV6-2 or TRBV6-3 with TRBJ1-2; 8 bases are shared with TRBD1. Germline V gene lookup returns CDR1 MNHEY and CDR2 SVGEGT. This CDR3 comprises 14 residues. DNA for the CDR3: TGTGCCAGCAGCTACGTCAGGGGGCGTCAAGGCTTCACCTTC. Translating it yields CASSYVRGRQGFTF.

The CDR3 DNA reads as TGTGCCAGCAGCTTAACATGGGACTCCTACAATGAGCAGTTCTTC. Amino acids: CASSLTWDSYNEQFF. This chain uses TRBV7-2 with TRBJ2-1; D unclear. The CDR3 consists of 15 residues. Between the trimmed V and J ends, which lost 2 bases and 0 bases, there was a span of 8 bases. Germline V gives CDR1 SGHTA, CDR2 FQGNSA.

This rearrangement joins TRBV12-3 or TRBV12-4 to TRBJ1-2; 7 bases align to TRBD1. The CDR3 extends over 15 amino acids. The V and J ends lost 6 bases and 8 bases, in that order; junction bases with no gene match: 15. CDR3 nucleotide sequence: TGTGCCAGCAGACCGACGACAGGGAAAGTCGTGGGCTACACCTTC. It encodes CASRPTTGKVVGYTF.

This clonotype has a handful of counts. The CDR3 spells CATTATSGANVLTF. In DNA, the CDR3 is TGTGCCACCACCGCAACTTCTGGGGCCAACGTCCTGACTTTC. The gene calls are TRBV12-3 or TRBV12-4 and TRBJ2-6, with D uncertain. V was shortened by 10 bases and J by 1 base, with 11 bases between the two germline ends. This CDR3 contains 14 residues.

The chain recombines TRBV11-2 with TRBJ2-6; 9 bases match TRBD1. V dropped 5 bases and J dropped 3; count of bases not matched to a gene: 8. The CDR3 runs 17 residues. Germline loops: CDR1 SGHAT, CDR2 FQNNGV. CDR3 protein: CASSPAGQGFGANVLTF. As DNA, the CDR3 is TGTGCCAGCAGCCCAGCGGGACAGGGCTTTGGGGCCAACGTCCTGACTTTC.

The genes are TRBV6-5 and TRBJ2-3; TRBD1 might be the D (5 bases). V shed 0 bases and J shed 10 bases, with 26 bases lying between them. Germline values: CDR1 MNHEY, CDR2 SVGAGI. The CDR3 contains 18 residues. The CDR3 nucleotides are TGTGCCAGCAGTTACTCGATCCCCGCCAGGGTAGGATCGTATTCGCAGTATTTT. Amino acids: CASSYSIPARVGSYSQYF.

The chain carries TRBV5-1 and TRBJ2-7; D is tentatively TRBD1 or TRBD2 (5 bases each). The V gene lost 4 bases and the J gene lost 0 bases, with 20 bases spanning the gap. The CDR3 extends over 17 amino acids. The germline CDR1 and CDR2 sequences are SGHRS and YFSETQ. The CDR3 sequence: CASSQQPGRMGSYEQYF. The CDR3 DNA sequence: TGCGCCAGCAGCCAGCAGCCGGGACGGATGGGCTCCTACGAGCAGTACTTC. Complete variable domain (other parts from reference TRBV5-1 and TRBJ2-7): KAGVTQTPRYLIKTRGQQVTLSCSPISGHRSVSWYQQTPGQGLQFLFEYFSETQRNKGNFPGRFSGRQFSNSRSEMNVSTLELGDSALYLCASSQQPGRMGSYEQYFGPGTRLTVT.

This clonotype occurred a few times. The chain is built from TRBV19 and TRBJ2-1; D gene ambiguous. Germline CDR1 is LNHDA and CDR2 is SQIVND (reference sequence). Trimming removed 9 bases at V and 6 bases at J, with 24 bases between. There are 16 residues in the CDR3. The CDR3 loop is CASSILPSRQGNEQFF. The CDR3 nucleotides are TGTGCCAGCTCGATTCTCCCGTCTAGGCAAGGCAATGAGCAGTTCTTC.

This clonotype was picked up many times. J is TRBJ2-5 and V is TRBV20-1; weak D call: TRBD1 (6 bases). V was shortened by 5 bases and J by 7 bases, with 26 bases between the two germline ends. Germline V gene data show CDR1 as DFQATT and CDR2 as SNEGSKA (reference sequence). This CDR3 region has 16 residues. The CDR3 sequence is CSAPQYALQGQGTQYF. CDR3 bases: TGCAGTGCTCCCCAATATGCGCTCCAGGGGCAGGGGACCCAGTACTTC.

This clonotype was detected only a few times. The rearrangement joins TRBV27 to TRBJ1-2, with D maybe TRBD1 (5 bases). This CDR3 is 13 amino acids long. With 3 bases removed from V and 5 bases from J, the gap between germline ends came to 10 bases. Germline CDR1 is MNHEY and CDR2 is SMNVEV (reference sequence). The CDR3 is CASSFRGVYGYTF. The CDR3, as DNA: TGTGCCAGCAGTTTCCGAGGGGTTTATGGCTACACCTTC.

The V and J genes are TRBV5-1 and TRBJ2-5, with 13 positions matching TRBD2. J gave up 1 base and V 2 bases, and 5 bases lay outside the gene matches. The CDR3 extends over 17 amino acids. Germline V gene sequence: CDR1 SGHRS, CDR2 YFSETQ. The CDR3 sequence: CASSFSTSGGGQETQYF. Written as DNA, the CDR3 is TGCGCCAGCAGCTTCTCAACTAGCGGGGGGGGCCAAGAGACCCAGTACTTC.